Listed below are T cell receptor beta chains from one sample, sequenced in a study of T cells of healthy individuals. A single record per CDR3 protein comes from TCRdb applying MiXCR to the 5' RACE reads. The top ten clones hold 4% to 5% of a sample with around 63,000 distinct CDR3 sequences, 15% to 20% of them seen once. These receptors all come from a human donor in good health. Both conserved end residues are part of each CDR3. A D gene is named only where the DNA matches it firmly. Not every row has a clone size; where given, it reads once, few, many or a size class.

len	j_gene	abundance	d_gene	v_gene	CDR3aa	CDR3nt
15	TRBJ2-2	.	TRBD1	TRBV12-3/TRBV12-4	CASLTGTGYTGELFF	TGTGCCAGCCTGACAGGGACAGGGTACACCGGGGAGCTGTTTTTT
13	TRBJ2-2	.	.	TRBV5-1	CASSVRRIGELFF	TGCGCCAGCAGTGTGAGGAGAATCGGGGAGCTGTTTTTT
14	TRBJ1-3	many	.	TRBV7-9	CASSSRDTGNTIYF	TGTGCCAGCAGCTCCAGGGATACTGGAAACACCATATATTTT
11	TRBJ2-3	.	.	TRBV7-9	CASSFSGSEYF	TGTGCCAGCAGCTTCAGCGGGTCGGAGTATTTT
12	TRBJ1-4	.	TRBD1	TRBV12-3/TRBV12-4	CASSRRQGQLFF	TGTGCCAGCAGTCGACGACAGGGCCAACTGTTTTTT
14	TRBJ2-5	many	.	TRBV28	CASSRGTIQETQYF	TGTGCCAGCAGCCGCGGGACAATTCAAGAGACCCAGTACTTC
15	TRBJ2-3	few	.	TRBV24-1	CATSEIGSGTDTQYF	TGTGCCACCAGTGAGATCGGGTCGGGCACAGATACGCAGTATTTT
16	TRBJ2-3	few	TRBD2	TRBV6-2/TRBV6-3	CASTTTSASITDTQYF	TGTGCCAGCACTACCACTAGCGCCTCTATCACAGATACGCAGTATTTT
14	TRBJ2-7	many	.	TRBV12-3/TRBV12-4	CASSLGRRAYEQYF	TGTGCCAGCAGTTTAGGGCGGCGAGCTTACGAGCAGTACTTC
13	TRBJ1-1	many	.	TRBV27	CASRGYSNTEAFF	TGTGCCAGCAGAGGGTATTCGAACACTGAAGCTTTCTTT
15	TRBJ1-4	.	.	TRBV6-6	CASSQTAVYNEKLFF	TGTGCCAGCAGCCAAACGGCAGTTTATAATGAAAAACTGTTTTTT
14	TRBJ1-1	many	.	TRBV5-4	CASSLETGTHEAFF	TGTGCCAGCAGCTTGGAAACAGGGACCCATGAAGCTTTCTTT
13	TRBJ1-3	.	.	TRBV9	CASSVRAGNTIYF	TGTGCCAGCAGCGTCAGGGCCGGAAACACCATATATTTT
15	TRBJ2-3	few	TRBD2	TRBV5-6	CASSLAGLAIDTQYF	TGTGCCAGCAGCTTGGCGGGACTAGCAATAGATACGCAGTATTTT
15	TRBJ2-5	few	.	TRBV21-1	CASSSRDRSQETQYF	TGTGCCAGCAGCTCCCGGGACAGGTCTCAAGAGACCCAGTACTTC
13	TRBJ1-2	many	.	TRBV9	CASSVMGNYGYTF	TGTGCCAGCAGCGTAATGGGAAACTATGGCTACACCTTC
18	TRBJ2-7	.	.	TRBV18	CASSLTTGPKTAFYEQYF	TGTGCCAGCTCACTCACCACCGGCCCCAAAACCGCCTTCTACGAGCAGTACTTC
14	TRBJ2-5	.	TRBD2	TRBV20-1	CSAPRAGVQETQYF	TGCAGTGCCCCCAGAGCGGGGGTTCAAGAGACCCAGTACTTC
15	TRBJ2-4	.	TRBD2	TRBV4-1	CASSQDGASGDIQYF	TGCGCCAGCAGCCAAGATGGAGCTAGCGGGGACATTCAGTACTTC
13	TRBJ1-1	.	TRBD1	TRBV6-2/TRBV6-3	CASTDRDRGQAFF	TGTGCCAGCACCGACCGGGACAGGGGGCAGGCTTTCTTT
13	TRBJ2-7	many	.	TRBV29-1	CSDPSALSREQYF	TGCAGCGACCCTTCGGCCTTGTCCCGAGAGCAGTACTTC
12	TRBJ2-7	.	.	TRBV11-2	CASSLIAGGANF	TGTGCCAGCAGCTTAATCGCCGGTGGTGCCAACTTC
14	TRBJ1-5	many	.	TRBV6-2/TRBV6-3	CASSSRGSNQPQHF	TGTGCCAGCAGTTCGCGGGGGAGCAATCAGCCCCAGCATTTT
14	TRBJ2-1	many	TRBD2	TRBV27	CASRLAGGPNEQFF	TGTGCCAGCAGACTAGCGGGGGGGCCGAATGAGCAGTTCTTC
14	TRBJ1-4	.	.	TRBV5-1	CASSLDGEEEKLFF	TGCGCCAGCAGCTTGGACGGGGAGGAAGAAAAACTGTTTTTT
15	TRBJ2-7	.	.	TRBV19	CASSITPYVSYEQYF	TGTGCCAGTAGTATCACGCCTTACGTTTCCTACGAGCAGTACTTC
17	TRBJ1-5	.	.	TRBV7-2	CASSLSRATVGYQPQHF	TGTGCCAGCAGCTTATCCAGGGCCACGGTAGGGTATCAGCCCCAGCATTTT
14	TRBJ1-6	.	.	TRBV5-1	CASSWAPRDSPLHF	TGCGCCAGCAGCTGGGCCCCGAGAGATTCACCCCTCCACTTT
18	TRBJ2-5	many	TRBD2	TRBV29-1	CSVHVLWTSGATQETQYF	TGCAGCGTTCACGTCCTGTGGACTAGCGGGGCGACCCAAGAGACCCAGTACTTC
15	TRBJ2-2	few	TRBD1	TRBV3-1	CASSQFQGAGGELFF	TGTGCCAGCAGCCAATTCCAGGGGGCCGGCGGGGAGCTGTTTTTT
15	TRBJ2-5	few	.	TRBV7-6	CASSLAPDPRGTQYF	TGTGCCAGCAGCTTAGCCCCTGACCCTCGTGGGACCCAGTACTTC
14	TRBJ2-7	.	.	TRBV6-1	CASSEGGTHYEQYF	TGTGCCAGCAGTGAAGGCGGGACACACTACGAGCAGTACTTC
15	TRBJ2-3	few	TRBD2	TRBV20-1	CSAFAAGAYTDTQYF	TGCAGTGCTTTTGCAGCGGGGGCCTACACAGATACGCAGTATTTT
14	TRBJ2-3	many	.	TRBV4-3	CASSQGLASDTQYF	TGCGCCAGCAGCCAAGGCCTAGCGTCAGATACGCAGTATTTT
15	TRBJ1-5	.	.	TRBV7-9	CASSAGDTFNQPQHF	TGTGCCAGCAGCGCAGGGGACACCTTCAATCAGCCCCAGCATTTT
14	TRBJ1-3	.	.	TRBV7-9	CASSSQPSGNTIYF	TGTGCCAGCAGCTCTCAGCCCTCTGGAAACACCATATATTTT
12	TRBJ2-5	many	.	TRBV12-3/TRBV12-4	CASSLNQETQYF	TGTGCCAGCAGTTTAAACCAAGAGACCCAGTACTTC